The 17 T cell receptor beta chains listed next were all sequenced from one sample in a study of blood T cell repertoires in COVID-19. Data came from immunoSEQ multiplex PCR; TCRdb stores just in-frame clones and leaves some out. The table shows 85,000 to 110,000 clones, with more than 80% occurring only once. The sample was peripheral blood. These receptor sequences come from a human donor in a cohort sampled during active COVID-19.

The V call is TRBV7-8, the J call TRBJ1-2, with D possibly TRBD1 on 6 matching bases. CDR3 length equals 12 residues. Trimming removed 5 bases from V and 8 bases from J, with 12 bases in between. Germline CDR1 and CDR2: SGHVS and FQNEAQ. In DNA, the CDR3 is TGTGCCAGCAGCACCGGGACACCCGGCTACACCTTC. Protein: CASSTGTPGYTF.

V is TRBV6-5 and J is TRBJ1-6, with 10 bases matching TRBD1. V lost 6 bases to trimming and J lost 8 bases; unmatched junction nucleotides: 7. The CDR3 covers 15 residues. Per germline, CDR1 MNHEY and CDR2 SVGAGI. The CDR3 sequence is CASRATGGNHSPLHF. CDR3 coding DNA: TGTGCCAGCAGAGCGACAGGGGGCAATCATTCACCCCTCCACTTT.

This rearrangement joins TRBV4-3 to TRBJ1-3; TRBD1 matches 7 bases. Germline V gene data show CDR1 as LGHNA and CDR2 as YSLEER. The V gene end was trimmed by 2 bases and the J gene end by 8 bases; junction bases not matched to a gene: 9. This CDR3 comprises 15 residues. The CDR3 spells CASSQFDRVGDTIYF. For the CDR3, the DNA is TGCGCCAGCAGCCAATTCGACAGGGTTGGGGACACCATATATTTT.

The table lists this clone with a few counts. The chain's CDR3 is CASSPPSVNYGYTF. In DNA, the CDR3 is TGTGCCAGCTCACCACCCTCGGTTAACTATGGCTACACCTTC. The chain employs TRBV18 and TRBJ1-2; D not resolved. The CDR3 contains 14 residues. V lost 0 bases, J lost 1 base, and 6 bases lay in between. From germline, CDR1 is KGHSH and CDR2 LQKENI.

The rearrangement joins TRBV6-6 to TRBJ2-7; D gene unclear. Germline CDR1 and CDR2: MNHNY and SVGAGI (reference sequence). The CDR3 length is 13 residues. The V end was cut by 5 bases, the J end by 0 bases, with 8 bases between. For the CDR3, the DNA is TGTGCCAGCAGTCTCAATCCCTCCTACGAGCAGTACTTC. Residues: CASSLNPSYEQYF.

This clone was observed a few times. V gene TRBV7-2 combines with J gene TRBJ1-1; D is unclear. V shed 1 base and J shed 6 bases, with 12 bases lying between them. This CDR3 is built from 14 residues. Germline V gene data show CDR1 as SGHTA and CDR2 as FQGNSA. The CDR3 coding sequence is TGTGCCAGCAGCTTAGATCGTGTTTCCCCTGAAGCTTTCTTT. Translated: CASSLDRVSPEAFF.

This clone showed up just a few times. This chain links TRBV27 with TRBJ1-1; D gene unclear. Germline-derived CDR1 and CDR2 are MNHEY and SMNVEV (reference sequence). V lost 1 base to trimming and J lost 0 bases, with 9 bases between them. CDR3 size: 15 residues. For the CDR3, the DNA is TGTGCCAGCAGTTTATATCAGCGCTTGAACACTGAAGCTTTCTTT. Its protein product is CASSLYQRLNTEAFF.

This chain links TRBV7-2 with TRBJ1-1; 10 bases map to TRBD1. The CDR3 contains 16 residues. Germline V gene data show CDR1 as SGHTA and CDR2 as FQGNSA. J lost 1 base, V lost 3 bases, and 5 bases had no gene match. The CDR3 sequence is CASSFRTGGRNTEAFF. CDR3 DNA sequence: TGTGCCAGCAGCTTTCGGACAGGGGGAAGGAACACTGAAGCTTTCTTT.

V gene TRBV5-3 combines with J gene TRBJ2-7; D is unresolved. TRBV5-3 qualifies as an ORF whose function is uncertain. This CDR3 is built from 15 residues. Trimming removed 0 bases at V and 2 bases at J, with 12 bases between. The CDR3 nucleotides read TGTGCCAGAAGCTTGGGGCAGAATGACACCTACGAGCAGTACTTC. Amino acid sequence: CARSLGQNDTYEQYF.

The V and J genes are TRBV10-2 and TRBJ2-1, with D possibly matching TRBD1 (7 bases). Trimming stripped 3 bases from V and 3 bases from J, with 12 bases between. This CDR3 is built from 15 residues. CDR1 is WSHSY and CDR2 is SAAADI in the germline V gene. This CDR3 reads CASSDRQGGYNEQFF. The CDR3 bases are TGCGCCAGCAGTGACCGACAGGGAGGCTACAATGAGCAGTTCTTC.

The gene calls are TRBV25-1 and TRBJ1-2, with TRBD1 matching 9 bases. Germline CDR1 and CDR2: MGHDK and SYGVNS. The CDR3 is 15 amino acids. V trimming: 4 bases; J trimming: 6 bases; junction bases outside the gene matches: 9. The CDR3 coding sequence is TGTGCCAGCAGTGCCCGGCGGGACAGGGCCGATGGCTACACCTTC. Translation gives CASSARRDRADGYTF.

The chain couples TRBV5-6 to TRBJ1-2, with a weak D call TRBD1 (6 bases). V was trimmed by 4 bases and J by 0 bases, leaving 13 bases between them. Looked up from germline, CDR1 is SGHDT and CDR2 is YYEEEE. CDR3 length: 15 residues. As DNA, the CDR3 is TGTGCCAGCAGCCCCGAGGGGGGGGCTAACTATGGCTACACCTTC. This sequence encodes CASSPEGGANYGYTF.

The chain joins TRBV12-3 or TRBV12-4 to TRBJ2-7; 7 bases are shared with TRBD2. Trimming at V came to 6 bases and at J to 3 bases, leaving 2 bases not matched to a gene. This CDR3 region has 12 residues. CDR3 loop: CASSPGGYEQYF. CDR3 coding DNA: TGTGCCAGCAGCCCGGGAGGCTACGAGCAGTACTTC.

The V gene is TRBV3-1 (or the pseudogene TRBV3-2), the J gene TRBJ2-7; 10 bases map to TRBD1. The CDR3 extends over 15 amino acids. The germline gives CDR1 LGHDT, CDR2 YNNKEL (reference sequence). V shed 0 bases, J shed 2 bases, and the junction held 1 base outside the gene matches. CDR3 in DNA: TGTGCCAGCAGCCAAGACGGACAGGGGGCCTACGAGCAGTACTTC. Protein product: CASSQDGQGAYEQYF.

The chain employs TRBV5-1 and TRBJ2-7, with 9 nucleotides matching TRBD2. This CDR3 spans 19 amino acids. CDR1 SGHRS and CDR2 YFSETQ come from the germline V gene. V was clipped by 0 bases and J by 3 bases; unmatched bases: 16. CDR3 sequence reads: CASSLAGVNSGGRGYEQYF. The DNA of the CDR3 is TGCGCCAGCAGCTTGGCAGGAGTTAATAGCGGGGGCCGGGGCTACGAGCAGTACTTC.

V usage is TRBV9 and J usage is TRBJ1-1; perhaps TRBD1 as D (5 bases). V was cut by 2 bases and J by 10 bases, with 12 bases left in between. Germline V gene data show CDR1 as SGDLS and CDR2 as YYNGEE. The CDR3 loop spans 12 amino acids. The CDR3 region has the DNA TGTGCCAGCAGCGTCCCAGGGCAAGGAGCTTTCTTT. Translating gives CASSVPGQGAFF.

The chain carries TRBV19 and TRBJ1-3, with D possibly TRBD1 on 6 matching bases. From germline, CDR1 is LNHDA and CDR2 SQIVND (reference sequence). The CDR3 sequence is 16 residues long. Trimming shortened V by 5 bases and J by 4 bases, and 18 bases separated the two germline ends. CDR3 in amino acids: CASSGPTGNSGNTIYF. The CDR3 bases are TGTGCCAGTAGTGGGCCCACAGGGAATTCAGGAAACACCATATATTTT.